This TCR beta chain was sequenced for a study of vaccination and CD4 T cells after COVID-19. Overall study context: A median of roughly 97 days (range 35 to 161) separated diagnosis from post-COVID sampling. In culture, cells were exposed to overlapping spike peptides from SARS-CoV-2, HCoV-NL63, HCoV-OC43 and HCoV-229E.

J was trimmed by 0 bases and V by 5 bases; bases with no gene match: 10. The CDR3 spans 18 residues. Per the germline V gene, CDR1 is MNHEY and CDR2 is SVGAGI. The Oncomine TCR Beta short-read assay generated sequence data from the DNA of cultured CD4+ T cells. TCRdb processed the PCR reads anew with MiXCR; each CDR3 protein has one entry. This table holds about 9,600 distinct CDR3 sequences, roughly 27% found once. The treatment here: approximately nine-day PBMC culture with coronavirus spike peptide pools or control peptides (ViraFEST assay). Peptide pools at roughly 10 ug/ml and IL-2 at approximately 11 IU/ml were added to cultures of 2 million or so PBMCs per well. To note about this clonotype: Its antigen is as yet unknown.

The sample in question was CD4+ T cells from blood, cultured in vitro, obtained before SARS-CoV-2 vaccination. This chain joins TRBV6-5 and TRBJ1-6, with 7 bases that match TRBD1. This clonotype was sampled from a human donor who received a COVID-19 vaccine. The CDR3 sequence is CASSKSTGKSSYNSPLHF. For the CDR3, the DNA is TGTGCCAGCAGTAAATCGACAGGGAAGAGCTCCTATAATTCACCCCTCCACTTT.